This T cell receptor (beta chain) was recovered during a study of blood T cells in healthy people across ages. Study-wide results and limits: Diversity figures derived from one million T cells were judged to underestimate the true value. Among T cells, TCR beta diversity per million cells dropped roughly linearly as age rose.

Alongside a J-beta primer mix, a sample-barcoded 5' primer served in a second PCR lasting roughly 6 to 11 cycles. TCRdb reprocessed the 5' RACE reads via MiXCR and lists one record per CDR3 protein. The sample lists over 1,500,000 distinct CDR3 sequences, about two fifths seen once, with under 30% in the top ten. With respect to this clonotype: The target antigen is unknown.

V was trimmed by 1 base and J by 6 bases, leaving 9 bases between them. Looked up from germline, CDR1 is LGHDT and CDR2 is YNNKEL (reference sequence). The CDR3 extends over 13 amino acids. The chain carries TRBV3-1 and TRBJ1-2, with D possibly TRBD1 on 6 matching bases. The specimen sequenced was blood. The TCR was taken from a human donor in good health. The CDR3 reads CASSQAAGDGYTF. CDR3 sequence (DNA): TGTGCCAGCAGCCAAGCGGCAGGGGATGGCTACACCTTC. The whole variable domain, remainder taken from reference TRBV3-1 and TRBJ1-2, is DTAVSQTPKYLVTQMGNDKSIKCEQNLGHDTMYWYKQDSKKFLKIMFSYNNKELIINETVPNRFSPKSPDKAHLNLHINSLELGDSAVYFCASSQAAGDGYTFGSGTRLTVV.